The rows below give T cell receptor beta chains drawn from one sample of a study of OX40 agonist ivuxolimab in advanced cancers. Clones were read by immunoSEQ multiplex PCR, and TCRdb kept only the in-frame ones, dropping some. The data contain under 90,000 clones, 86% of them singletons. Here the sequenced sample was CD4+ or CD8+ T cells sorted from blood, taken in a trial of the OX40 agonist ivuxolimab. All receptors come from an adult with an advanced solid tumor such as melanoma, head and neck, liver or kidney cancer. Each CDR3 is given with its conserved first and last residue. A D gene is named only where the DNA matches it firmly. Rows may omit the clone size; those that give it use once, few, many or a size class.

v_call	clone_size	j_call	d_call	cdr3_nt	cdr3_aa
TRBV29-1	once	TRBJ1-2	TRBD1	TGCAGCGTTCTCCCCATTACCGGGACAGGCAGAAGCTATGGCTACACCTTC	CSVLPITGTGRSYGYTF
TRBV6-5	-	TRBJ2-7	-	TGTGCCAGCAGTTACGCCCGGGACCGGGAGCAGTACTTC	CASSYARDREQYF
TRBV7-2	once	TRBJ2-7	TRBD1	TGTGCCAGCAGCTTAGGGACAGGGCGCGAGCAGTACTTC	CASSLGTGREQYF
TRBV6-1	-	TRBJ2-3	TRBD1	TGTGCCAGCAGTGGGGACAGGGCCTATACGCAGTATTTT	CASSGDRAYTQYF
TRBV29-1	once	TRBJ1-2	TRBD1	TGCTCCCGACGAGAGGGGGCATGGGGCTACACCTTC	CSRREGAWGYTF
TRBV11-2	-	TRBJ2-1	TRBD2	TGTGCCAGCAGACGGCTAGCGGGGGCCAATGAGCAGTTCTTC	CASRRLAGANEQFF
TRBV10-1	-	TRBJ2-7	TRBD2	TGCGCCAGCAGCTCCCGGCGAGCGGGAGGGCCTGGGTACGAGCAGTACTTC	CASSSRRAGGPGYEQYF
TRBV14	-	TRBJ2-7	-	TGTGCCAGCAGCCAAGTTTCCGAGCAGTACTTC	CASSQVSEQYF
TRBV5-6	few	TRBJ1-4	-	TGTGCCAGCAGCTTAAGGGTGCAGGAAAAACTGTTTTTT	CASSLRVQEKLFF
TRBV18	-	TRBJ1-2	TRBD1	TGTGCCAGCTCACCTCCGGGACAGGGGGATACTGGCTACACCTTC	CASSPPGQGDTGYTF
TRBV27	-	TRBJ1-6	TRBD1	TGTGCCAGCAGTACTTGGGACAGCCAGGAGTCACCCCTCCACTTT	CASSTWDSQESPLHF
TRBV27	-	TRBJ2-7	-	TGTGCCAGCAGTCCCCGGGGGGCTACCTCCTACGAGCAGTACTTC	CASSPRGATSYEQYF
TRBV7-9	-	TRBJ1-2	-	TGTGCCAGCAGCCCCTTAGGAAGAGCTAACTATGGCTACACCTTC	CASSPLGRANYGYTF
TRBV5-1	few	TRBJ1-1	-	TGCGCCAGCAGCGCGACCCTGAACACTGAAGCTTTCTTT	CASSATLNTEAFF
TRBV18	few	TRBJ2-7	-	TGTGCCAGCTCACCGCGGACAGATTCCTACGAGCAGTACTTC	CASSPRTDSYEQYF
TRBV7-8	-	TRBJ2-1	-	TGTGCCAGCAGCACCAGGGACAATGAGCAGTTCTTC	CASSTRDNEQFF
TRBV28	-	TRBJ2-7	TRBD2	TGTGCCAGCAGTCGACTAAGCGGGGGAGGGAACGAGCAGTACTTC	CASSRLSGGGNEQYF
TRBV19	-	TRBJ1-1	-	TGTGCCAGTAGTATTGGAATGAACACTGAAGCTTTCTTT	CASSIGMNTEAFF
TRBV11-3	-	TRBJ2-2	-	TGTGCCAGCAGTCTGAACACCGGGGAGCTGTTTTTT	CASSLNTGELFF
TRBV9	-	TRBJ1-6	TRBD1	TGTGCCAGCAGCTCAGGACAGGGGCGAAAATCACCCCTCCACTTT	CASSSGQGRKSPLHF